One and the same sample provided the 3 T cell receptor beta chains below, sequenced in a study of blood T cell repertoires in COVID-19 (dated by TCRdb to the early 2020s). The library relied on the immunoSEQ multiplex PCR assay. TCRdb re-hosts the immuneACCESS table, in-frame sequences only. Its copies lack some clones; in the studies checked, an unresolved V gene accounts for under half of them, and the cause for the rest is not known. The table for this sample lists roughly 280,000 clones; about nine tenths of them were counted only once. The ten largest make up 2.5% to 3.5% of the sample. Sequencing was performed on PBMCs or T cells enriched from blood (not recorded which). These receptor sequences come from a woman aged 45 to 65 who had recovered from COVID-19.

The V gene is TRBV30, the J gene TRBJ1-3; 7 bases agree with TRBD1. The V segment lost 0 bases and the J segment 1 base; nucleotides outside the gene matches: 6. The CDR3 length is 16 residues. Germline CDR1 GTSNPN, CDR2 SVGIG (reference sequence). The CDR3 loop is CAWSVNRGNSGNTIYF. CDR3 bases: TGTGCCTGGAGTGTAAACAGGGGAAATTCTGGAAACACCATATATTTT.

This CDR3 is CASSSGLRSYNEQFF. CDR3 coding DNA: TGCGCCAGCAGCTCTGGACTTCGCTCCTACAATGAGCAGTTCTTC. The chain combines TRBV4-3 with TRBJ2-1; possible D gene TRBD2, 5 bases. CDR3 length: 15 residues. The germline CDR1 and CDR2 sequences are LGHNA and YSLEER. The V gene lost 5 bases and the J gene lost 0 bases, with 11 bases spanning the gap.

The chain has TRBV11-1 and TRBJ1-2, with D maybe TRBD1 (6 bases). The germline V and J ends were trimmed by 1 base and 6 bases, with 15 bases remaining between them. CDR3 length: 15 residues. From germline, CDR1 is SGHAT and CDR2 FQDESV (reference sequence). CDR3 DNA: TGTGCCAGCAGCTTAGGGGACAAGGCCGGTGATGGCTACACCTTC. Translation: CASSLGDKAGDGYTF.